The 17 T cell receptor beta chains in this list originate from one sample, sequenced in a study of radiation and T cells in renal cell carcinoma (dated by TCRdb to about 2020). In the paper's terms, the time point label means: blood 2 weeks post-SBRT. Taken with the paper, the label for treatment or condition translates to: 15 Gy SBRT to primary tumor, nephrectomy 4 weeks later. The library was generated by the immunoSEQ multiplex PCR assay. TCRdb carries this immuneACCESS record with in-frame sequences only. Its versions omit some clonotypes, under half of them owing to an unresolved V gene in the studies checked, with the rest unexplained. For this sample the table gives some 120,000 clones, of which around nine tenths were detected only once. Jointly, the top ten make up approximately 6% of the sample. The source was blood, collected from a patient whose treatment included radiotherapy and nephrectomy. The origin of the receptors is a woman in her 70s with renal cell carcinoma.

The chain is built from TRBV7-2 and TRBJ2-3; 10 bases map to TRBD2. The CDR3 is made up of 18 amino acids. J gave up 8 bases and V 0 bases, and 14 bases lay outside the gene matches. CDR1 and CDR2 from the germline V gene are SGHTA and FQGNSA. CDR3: CASSLAQLAGVFRGTQYF. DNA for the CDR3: TGTGCCAGCAGCTTAGCGCAGCTAGCGGGGGTGTTTAGAGGTACGCAGTATTTT.

CDR3 DNA: TGTGCCAGCAGCCCGGGGACAGGGGTGCAAGAGACCCAGTACTTC. Amino acids: CASSPGTGVQETQYF. The genes are TRBV5-6 and TRBJ2-5; 10 bases agree with TRBD1. Trimming took 4 bases from V and 2 from J; bases not matched to a gene: 5. This CDR3 contains 15 residues. Per the germline V gene, CDR1 is SGHDT and CDR2 is YYEEEE.

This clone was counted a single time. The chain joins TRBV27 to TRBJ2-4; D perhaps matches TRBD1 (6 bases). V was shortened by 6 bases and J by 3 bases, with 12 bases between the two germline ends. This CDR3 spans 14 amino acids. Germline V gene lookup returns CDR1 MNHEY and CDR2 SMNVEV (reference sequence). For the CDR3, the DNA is TGTGCCAGCAGGGCACAGGGAGACAAAAACATTCAGTACTTC. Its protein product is CASRAQGDKNIQYF.

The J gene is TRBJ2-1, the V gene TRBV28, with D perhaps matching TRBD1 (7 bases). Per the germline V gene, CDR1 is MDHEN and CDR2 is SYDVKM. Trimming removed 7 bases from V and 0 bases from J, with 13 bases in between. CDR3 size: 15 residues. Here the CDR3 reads CASNQGGPSYNEQFF. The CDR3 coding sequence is TGTGCCAGCAATCAGGGGGGCCCCTCCTACAATGAGCAGTTCTTC.

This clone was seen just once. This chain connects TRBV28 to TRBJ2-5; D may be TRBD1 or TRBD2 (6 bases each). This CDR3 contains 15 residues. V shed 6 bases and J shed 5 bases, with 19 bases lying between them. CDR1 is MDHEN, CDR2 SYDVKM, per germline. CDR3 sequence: CASSPRGWGDETQYF. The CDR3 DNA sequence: TGTGCCAGCAGCCCCAGGGGTTGGGGGGATGAGACCCAGTACTTC.

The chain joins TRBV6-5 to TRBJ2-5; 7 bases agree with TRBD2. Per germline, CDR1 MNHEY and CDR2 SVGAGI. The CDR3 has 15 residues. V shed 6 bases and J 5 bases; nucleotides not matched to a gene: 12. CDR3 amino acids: CASRMTSGVGETQYF. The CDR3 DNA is TGTGCCAGCAGAATGACCAGCGGGGTCGGGGAGACCCAGTACTTC.

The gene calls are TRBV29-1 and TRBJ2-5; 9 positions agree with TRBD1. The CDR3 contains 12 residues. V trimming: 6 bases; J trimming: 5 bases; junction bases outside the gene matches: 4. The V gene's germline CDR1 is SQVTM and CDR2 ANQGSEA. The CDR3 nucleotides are TGCAGCGTCGTTACAGGGGGCGAGACCCAGTACTTC. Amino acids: CSVVTGGETQYF.

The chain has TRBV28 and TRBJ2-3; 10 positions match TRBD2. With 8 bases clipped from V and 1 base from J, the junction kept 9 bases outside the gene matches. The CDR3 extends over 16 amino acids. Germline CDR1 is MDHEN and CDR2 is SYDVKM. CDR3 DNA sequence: TGTGCCAGCTCCATAGACCTAGCGGGGGGCACAGATACGCAGTATTTT. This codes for CASSIDLAGGTDTQYF.

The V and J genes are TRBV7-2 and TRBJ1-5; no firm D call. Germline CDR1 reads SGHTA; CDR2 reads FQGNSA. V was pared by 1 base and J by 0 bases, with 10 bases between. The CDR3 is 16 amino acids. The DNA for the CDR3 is TGTGCCAGCAGCTTAGTTCGCGGCACTAGCAATCAGCCCCAGCATTTT. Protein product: CASSLVRGTSNQPQHF. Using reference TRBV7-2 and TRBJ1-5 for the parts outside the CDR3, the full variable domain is GAGVSQSPSNKVTEKGKDVELRCDPISGHTALYWYRQSLGQGLEFLIYFQGNSAPDKSGLPSDRFSAERTGGSVSTLTIQRTQQEDSAVYLCASSLVRGTSNQPQHFGDGTRLSIL.

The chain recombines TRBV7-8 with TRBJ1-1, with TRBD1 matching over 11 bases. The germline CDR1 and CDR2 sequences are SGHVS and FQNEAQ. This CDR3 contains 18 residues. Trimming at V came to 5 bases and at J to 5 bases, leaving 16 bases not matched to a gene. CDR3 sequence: CASSARTLSGQGGTEAFF. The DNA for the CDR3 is TGTGCCAGCAGCGCCCGAACGTTATCGGGACAGGGGGGAACTGAAGCTTTCTTT.

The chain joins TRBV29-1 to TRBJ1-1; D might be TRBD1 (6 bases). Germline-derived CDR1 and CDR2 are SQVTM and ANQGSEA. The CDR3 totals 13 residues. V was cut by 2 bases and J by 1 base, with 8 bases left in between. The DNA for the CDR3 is TGCAGCGTTGAAAAGGGACAGAACACTGAAGCTTTCTTT. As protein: CSVEKGQNTEAFF.

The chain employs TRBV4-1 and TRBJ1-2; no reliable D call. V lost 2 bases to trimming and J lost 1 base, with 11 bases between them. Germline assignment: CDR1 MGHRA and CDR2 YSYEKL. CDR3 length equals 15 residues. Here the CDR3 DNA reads TGCGCCAGCAGCCAAAACGACGGGGATAACTATGGCTACACCTTC. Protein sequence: CASSQNDGDNYGYTF.

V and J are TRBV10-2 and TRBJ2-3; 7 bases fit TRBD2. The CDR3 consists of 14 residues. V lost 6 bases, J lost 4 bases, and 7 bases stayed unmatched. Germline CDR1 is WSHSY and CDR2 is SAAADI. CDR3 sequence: CASRSGTLPDTQYF. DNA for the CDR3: TGCGCCAGCAGGAGCGGGACTTTGCCAGATACGCAGTATTTT.

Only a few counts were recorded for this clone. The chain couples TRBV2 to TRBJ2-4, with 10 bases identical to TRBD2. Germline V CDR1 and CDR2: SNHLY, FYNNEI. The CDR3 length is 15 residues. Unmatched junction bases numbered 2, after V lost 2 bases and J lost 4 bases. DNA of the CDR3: TGTGCCAGCAGTGAAAGCGGGGGGGCGAAAAACATTCAGTACTTC. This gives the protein CASSESGGAKNIQYF. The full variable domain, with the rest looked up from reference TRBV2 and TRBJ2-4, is EPEVTQTPSHQVTQMGQEVILRCVPISNHLYFYWYRQILGQKVEFLVSFYNNEISEKSEIFDDQFSVERPDGSNFTLKIRSTKLEDSAMYFCASSESGGAKNIQYFGAGTRLSVL.

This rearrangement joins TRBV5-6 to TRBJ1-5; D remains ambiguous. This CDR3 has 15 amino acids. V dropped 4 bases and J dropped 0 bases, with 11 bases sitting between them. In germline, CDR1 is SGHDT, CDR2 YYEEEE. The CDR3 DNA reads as TGTGCCAGCAGCCTTGGGCCGCCTAGCAATCAGCCCCAGCATTTT. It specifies CASSLGPPSNQPQHF.

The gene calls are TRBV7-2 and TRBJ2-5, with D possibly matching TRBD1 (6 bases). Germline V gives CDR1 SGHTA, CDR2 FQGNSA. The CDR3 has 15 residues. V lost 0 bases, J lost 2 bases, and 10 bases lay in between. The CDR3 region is CASSLAGGSQETQYF. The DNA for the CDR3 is TGTGCCAGCAGCTTAGCAGGGGGTTCACAAGAGACCCAGTACTTC.

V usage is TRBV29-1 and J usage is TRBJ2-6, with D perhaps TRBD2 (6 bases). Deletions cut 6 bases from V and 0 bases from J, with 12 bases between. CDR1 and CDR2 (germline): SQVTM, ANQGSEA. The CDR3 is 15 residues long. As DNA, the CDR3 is TGCAGCGTCCCCGGGAGCCTCTCTGGGGCCAACGTCCTGACTTTC. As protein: CSVPGSLSGANVLTF.